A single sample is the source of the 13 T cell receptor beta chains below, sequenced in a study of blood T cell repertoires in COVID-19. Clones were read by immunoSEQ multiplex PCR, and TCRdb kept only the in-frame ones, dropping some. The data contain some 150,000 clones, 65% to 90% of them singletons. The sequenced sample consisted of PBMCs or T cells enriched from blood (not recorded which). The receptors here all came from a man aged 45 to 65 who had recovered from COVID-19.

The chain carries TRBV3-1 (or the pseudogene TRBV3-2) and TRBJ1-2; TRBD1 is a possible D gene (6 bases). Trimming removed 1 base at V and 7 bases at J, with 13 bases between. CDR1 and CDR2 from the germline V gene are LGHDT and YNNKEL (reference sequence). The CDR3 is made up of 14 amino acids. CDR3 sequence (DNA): TGTGCCAGCAGCCAAGTCAGGGGAATTTCTGGCTACACCTTC. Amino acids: CASSQVRGISGYTF.

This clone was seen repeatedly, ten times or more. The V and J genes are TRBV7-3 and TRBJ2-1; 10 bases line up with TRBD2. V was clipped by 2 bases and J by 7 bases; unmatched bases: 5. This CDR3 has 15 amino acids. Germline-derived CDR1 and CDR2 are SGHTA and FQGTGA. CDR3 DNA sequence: TGTGCCAGCAGCTTATTGGGACTAGCGATAAATGAGCAGTTCTTC. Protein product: CASSLLGLAINEQFF.

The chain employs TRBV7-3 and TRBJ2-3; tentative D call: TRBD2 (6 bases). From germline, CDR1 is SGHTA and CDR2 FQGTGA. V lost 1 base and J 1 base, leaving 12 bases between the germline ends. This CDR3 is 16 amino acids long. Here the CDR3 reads CASSLMLWGGTDTQYF. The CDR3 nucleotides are TGTGCCAGCAGCTTAATGTTGTGGGGGGGCACAGATACGCAGTATTTT.

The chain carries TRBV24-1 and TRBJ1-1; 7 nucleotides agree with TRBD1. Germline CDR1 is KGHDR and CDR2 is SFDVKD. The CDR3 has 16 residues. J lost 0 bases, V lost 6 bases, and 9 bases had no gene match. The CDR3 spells CATSPKQGGVNTEAFF. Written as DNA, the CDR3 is TGTGCCACCAGTCCCAAGCAGGGGGGTGTGAACACTGAAGCTTTCTTT.

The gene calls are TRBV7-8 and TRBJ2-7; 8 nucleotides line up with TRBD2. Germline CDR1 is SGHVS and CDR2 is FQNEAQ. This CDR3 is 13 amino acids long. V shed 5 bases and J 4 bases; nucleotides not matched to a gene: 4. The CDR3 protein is CASSRGGGYEQYF. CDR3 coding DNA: TGTGCCAGCAGCCGGGGGGGAGGGTACGAGCAGTACTTC. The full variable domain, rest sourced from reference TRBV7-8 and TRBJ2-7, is GAGVSQSPRYKVAKRGQDVALRCDPISGHVSLFWYQQALGQGPEFLTYFQNEAQLDKSGLPSDRFFAERPEGSVSTLKIQRTQQEDSAVYLCASSRGGGYEQYFGPGTRLTVT.

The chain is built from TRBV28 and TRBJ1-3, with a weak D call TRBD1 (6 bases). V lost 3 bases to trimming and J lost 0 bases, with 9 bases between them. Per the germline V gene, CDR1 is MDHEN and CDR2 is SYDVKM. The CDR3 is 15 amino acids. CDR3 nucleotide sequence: TGTGCCAGCAGTTTTGGGACAAGCTCTGGAAACACCATATATTTT. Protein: CASSFGTSSGNTIYF.

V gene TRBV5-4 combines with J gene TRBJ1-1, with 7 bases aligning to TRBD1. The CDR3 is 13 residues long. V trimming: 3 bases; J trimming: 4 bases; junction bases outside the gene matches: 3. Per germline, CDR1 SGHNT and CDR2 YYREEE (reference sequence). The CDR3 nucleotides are TGTGCCAGCAGCTCGACAGGGATCACTGAAGCTTTCTTT. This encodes CASSSTGITEAFF. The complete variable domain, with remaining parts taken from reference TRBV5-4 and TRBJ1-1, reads ETGVTQSPTHLIKTRGQQVTLRCSSQSGHNTVSWYQQALGQGPQFIFQYYREEENGRGNFPPRFSGLQFPNYSSELNVNALELDDSALYLCASSSTGITEAFFGQGTRLTVV.

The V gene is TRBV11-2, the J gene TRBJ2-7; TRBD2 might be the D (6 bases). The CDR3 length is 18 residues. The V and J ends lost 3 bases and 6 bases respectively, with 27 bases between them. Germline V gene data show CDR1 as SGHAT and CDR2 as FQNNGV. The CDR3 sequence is CASSLTFGTGARGPEQYF. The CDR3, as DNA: TGTGCCAGCAGCTTGACGTTCGGAACGGGAGCTAGAGGGCCCGAGCAGTACTTC.

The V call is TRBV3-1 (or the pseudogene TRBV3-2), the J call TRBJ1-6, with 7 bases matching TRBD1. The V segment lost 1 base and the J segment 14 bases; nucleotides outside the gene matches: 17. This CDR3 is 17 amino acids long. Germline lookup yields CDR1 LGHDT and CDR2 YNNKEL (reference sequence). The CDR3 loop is CASSQAHVSTGSRALHF. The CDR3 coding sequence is TGTGCCAGCAGCCAAGCCCACGTTTCGACAGGGTCCCGTGCCCTCCACTTT.

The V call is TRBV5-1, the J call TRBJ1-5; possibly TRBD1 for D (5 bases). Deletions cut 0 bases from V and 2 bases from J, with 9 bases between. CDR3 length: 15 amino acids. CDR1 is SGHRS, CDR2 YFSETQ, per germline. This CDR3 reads CASSLESGGNQPQHF. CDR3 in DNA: TGCGCCAGCAGCTTGGAATCGGGGGGCAATCAGCCCCAGCATTTT.

CDR3 nucleotide sequence: TGTGCCATCAGTGATAGAGATAACTATGGCTACACCTTC. It encodes CAISDRDNYGYTF. The chain couples TRBV10-3 to TRBJ1-2; D not certain. Germline V CDR1 and CDR2: ENHRY, SYGVKD. With 3 bases removed from V and 1 base from J, the gap between germline ends came to 6 bases. There are 13 residues in the CDR3.

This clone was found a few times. CDR3 in amino acids: CASSRELFLNTEAFF. The CDR3 nucleotides read TGTGCCAGCAGTAGGGAGTTATTTTTGAACACTGAAGCTTTCTTT. The V call is TRBV6-5, the J call TRBJ1-1; D remains ambiguous. Deletions cut 5 bases from V and 0 bases from J, with 13 bases between. This CDR3 spans 15 amino acids. From germline, CDR1 is MNHEY and CDR2 SVGAGI.

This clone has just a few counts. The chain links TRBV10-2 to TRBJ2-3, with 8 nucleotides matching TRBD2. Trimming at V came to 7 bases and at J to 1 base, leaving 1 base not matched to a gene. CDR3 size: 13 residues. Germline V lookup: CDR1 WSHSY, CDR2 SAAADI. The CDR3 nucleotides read TGCGCCAGCACACTAGCGGGCACAGATACGCAGTATTTT. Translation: CASTLAGTDTQYF.